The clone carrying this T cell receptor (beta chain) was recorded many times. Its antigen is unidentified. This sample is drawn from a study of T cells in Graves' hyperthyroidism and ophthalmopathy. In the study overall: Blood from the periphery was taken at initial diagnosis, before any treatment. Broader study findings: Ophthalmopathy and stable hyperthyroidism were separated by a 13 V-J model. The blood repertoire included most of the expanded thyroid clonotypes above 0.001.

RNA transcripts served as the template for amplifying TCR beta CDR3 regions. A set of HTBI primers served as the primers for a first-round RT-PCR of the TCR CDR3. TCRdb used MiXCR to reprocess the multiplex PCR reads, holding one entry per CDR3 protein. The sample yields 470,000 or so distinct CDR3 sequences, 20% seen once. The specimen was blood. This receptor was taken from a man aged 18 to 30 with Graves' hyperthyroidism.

CDR3 protein: CSAREGRFSNQPQHF. The CDR3 coding sequence is TGCAGTGCTAGAGAAGGCCGGTTTAGCAATCAGCCCCAGCATTTT. V and J are TRBV20-1 and TRBJ1-5; D ambiguous. Per the germline V gene, CDR1 is DFQATT and CDR2 is SNEGSKA (reference sequence). The V end lost 0 bases, the J end lost 0 bases, and 9 bases lay between the germline ends. This CDR3 has 15 amino acids.